This T cell receptor beta chain is from a study of cytotoxic CD8 clonotypes in ibrutinib-treated CLL. Looking at the study overall: Response was recorded as partial in approximately 24 patients and complete in 2; at median about 64 months, 14 remained remitted and about 12 had progressed. Response samples came after a median roughly 11 months of treatment, range 6 to 36.

Frozen PBMC stocks contributed 2 to 2.5 micrograms of genomic DNA to the TCR beta libraries. CDR3 length: 14 amino acids. Germline CDR1 reads SGHRS; CDR2 reads YFSETQ. V lost 0 bases to trimming and J lost 4 bases, with 7 bases between them. Study-wide results and limits: Clonality correlated strongly with circulating CD8+ T cells and exceeded age-matched healthy donors at baseline.

Comment on this clone: As yet, its antigen is unknown.

Assay used: immunoSEQ multiplex PCR; TCRdb lists only in-frame clones, some missing. The data show about 50,000 clones, around three fifths seen once. The sequence derives from a human donor with chronic lymphocytic leukemia. The chain recombines TRBV5-1 with TRBJ1-4; tentative D call: TRBD1 (5 bases). The material was PBMCs, obtained after 24 months of ibrutinib treatment. CDR3 region: CASSLGQNNEKLFF. The CDR3 nucleotides read TGCGCCAGCAGCTTGGGACAGAATAATGAAAAACTGTTTTTT.